The TCR beta chain under discussion was sequenced for a study of cytomegalovirus exposure and HLA in healthy donors. Comments on this clone: Its antigen remains unknown.

PCR used 60 Vbeta primers and 13 Jbeta primers. Some clones are missing from TCRdb's copy, which holds only in-frame ones; the method was immunoSEQ multiplex PCR. The repertoire has 100,000 to 150,000 clones, less than 85% of them found once; the top ten carry approximately 2.1%. Points from the study as a whole: Cytomegalovirus association was assigned to approximately 180 TCR beta chains. In an earlier analysis, about 87% or about 30%: the productive usage of most TCR beta V segments.

The CDR3 contains 16 residues. Looked up from germline, CDR1 is MDHEN and CDR2 is SYDVKM. V was cut by 4 bases and J by 2 bases, with 17 bases left in between. The clonotype comes from a woman aged 35 to 49 in good health and CMV-seropositive. Material: PBMCs. The chain recombines TRBV28 with TRBJ1-2; a possible D gene is TRBD1 (5 bases). CDR3 DNA: TGTGCCAGCAGTTCCGTGGGCCCAGACAGAAACTATGGCTACACCTTC. This codes for CASSSVGPDRNYGYTF.